A single sample gave rise to the 18 T cell receptor beta chains below, sequenced in a study of blood T cells in healthy people across ages. PCR was performed a second time for 7 to 11 cycles using a sample-barcoded 5' primer and a J-beta primer mix. Via MiXCR, TCRdb re-called the 5' RACE reads, giving one row per CDR3 protein. This sample yields 630,000 or so distinct CDR3 sequences, of which approximately 30% are seen a single time; around 16% belongs to the top ten. Sequenced: blood. These receptors all stem from a woman at least 80 years old in good health.

This clonotype was recorded at least ten times. The V call is TRBV3-1, the J call TRBJ2-5, with 10 bases aligning to TRBD2. Losses at the gene ends were 0 bases for V and 2 bases for J; bases not matched to a gene: 3. Germline V CDR1 and CDR2: LGHDT, YNNKEL (reference sequence). This CDR3 contains 16 residues. Here the CDR3 reads CASSQDPSGGQETQYF. As DNA, the CDR3 is TGTGCCAGCAGCCAAGATCCTAGCGGGGGTCAAGAGACCCAGTACTTC.

This clonotype was seen repeatedly, ten times or more. The V gene is TRBV3-1, the J gene TRBJ2-7, with a weak D call TRBD2 (6 bases). With 1 base removed from V and 3 bases from J, the gap between germline ends came to 19 bases. Germline V gene lookup returns CDR1 LGHDT and CDR2 YNNKEL (reference sequence). The CDR3 has 17 residues. CDR3 residues: CASSQAAGSFGGYEQYF. CDR3 DNA: TGTGCCAGCAGCCAAGCCGCGGGGAGCTTCGGAGGCTACGAGCAGTACTTC.

This rearrangement joins TRBV20-1 to TRBJ1-2; D is ambiguous. This CDR3 has 9 residues. Trimming stripped 4 bases from V and 3 bases from J, with 0 bases between. In germline, CDR1 is DFQATT, CDR2 SNEGSKA (reference sequence). The CDR3 DNA sequence: TGCAGTGCTAACTATGGCTACACCTTC. Amino acids: CSANYGYTF.

This sequence joins TRBV27 and TRBJ2-5, with 7 bases aligning to TRBD1. The CDR3 has 15 residues. Per germline, CDR1 MNHEY and CDR2 SMNVEV (reference sequence). Trimming at V came to 5 bases and at J to 5 bases, leaving 11 bases not matched to a gene. The CDR3 DNA reads TGTGCCAGCAGTCCCCCGACAGGGACCGGCGAGACCCAGTACTTC. Amino acids: CASSPPTGTGETQYF.

This clonotype was counted ten times or more. The CDR3 here is CASSLMDREDEQYF. DNA of the CDR3: TGTGCCAGCAGCTTAATGGACAGGGAAGACGAGCAGTACTTC. The gene calls are TRBV13 and TRBJ2-7, with TRBD1 matching over 8 bases. The CDR3 is 14 residues long. Losses at the gene ends were 2 bases for V and 5 bases for J; bases not matched to a gene: 5. The germline V gene encodes CDR1 PRHDT and CDR2 FYEKMQ (reference sequence).

This clonotype came up many times. The chain employs TRBV4-2 and TRBJ2-5, with D tentatively TRBD1 (5 bases). This CDR3 is 15 amino acids long. Germline values: CDR1 LGHNA, CDR2 YNFKEQ. V was shortened by 2 bases and J by 5 bases, with 15 bases between the two germline ends. CDR3 in amino acids: CASSQRRSPGETQYF. The CDR3, as DNA: TGTGCCAGCAGCCAACGTAGGTCCCCAGGGGAGACCCAGTACTTC.

This clonotype was observed at least ten times. This sequence joins TRBV7-2 and TRBJ2-5; TRBD2 might be the D (6 bases). The CDR3 sequence is 13 residues long. Per the germline V gene, CDR1 is SGHTA and CDR2 is FQGNSA. The V end was cut by 1 base, the J end by 4 bases, with 7 bases between. CDR3 DNA sequence: TGTGCCAGCAGCTTAGAGCGGGTAGAGACCCAGTACTTC. This translates into CASSLERVETQYF.

This clonotype was observed many times. The chain is built from TRBV7-3 and TRBJ1-6; maybe TRBD1 (5 bases). Trimming left V 0 bases short and J 9 bases short, with 9 bases between. Per the germline V gene, CDR1 is SGHTA and CDR2 is FQGTGA. The CDR3 contains 14 residues. The DNA for the CDR3 is TGTGCCAGCAGCTTAACAGGGGTGGCTTCACCCCTCCACTTT. Protein product: CASSLTGVASPLHF.

This clonotype turned up a few times. In DNA, the CDR3 is TGTGCCAGTAGCAGAGCAGCGAGCGATGAGCAGTTCTTC. Protein: CASSRAASDEQFF. The chain links TRBV19 to TRBJ2-1; the D is unclear. Trimming removed 6 bases from V and 8 bases from J, with 14 bases in between. CDR1 is LNHDA and CDR2 is SQIVND in the germline V gene (reference sequence). The CDR3 has 13 residues.

Only a few counts were recorded for this clonotype. The V and J genes are TRBV6-2 or TRBV6-3 and TRBJ1-2, with 8 nucleotides matching TRBD1. Looked up from germline, CDR1 is MNHEY and CDR2 is SVGEGT. This CDR3 is built from 14 residues. V lost 6 bases and J lost 8; bases outside the gene matches: 11. CDR3 residues: CASRRATGVDGYTF. The CDR3 DNA reads as TGTGCCAGCAGACGAGCGACAGGGGTTGACGGCTACACCTTC.

The sample holds one count of this clonotype. The chain links TRBV3-1 to TRBJ1-3, with TRBD1 as a possible D gene (6 bases). Looked up from germline, CDR1 is LGHDT and CDR2 is YNNKEL (reference sequence). The germline V and J ends were trimmed by 4 bases and 4 bases, with 20 bases remaining between them. This CDR3 spans 17 amino acids. The DNA for the CDR3 is TGTGCCAGCAGCCTCCCGGGACGCGGGACAACAGGAAACACCATATATTTT. Translation gives CASSLPGRGTTGNTIYF.

This clonotype was recorded many times. The chain employs TRBV5-1 and TRBJ1-6; TRBD1 aligns across 7 bases. This CDR3 has 17 residues. Looked up from germline, CDR1 is SGHRS and CDR2 is YFSETQ. The junction had 7 bases not matched to a gene; V was cut back by 4 bases and J by 0 bases. The CDR3 bases are TGCGCCAGCAGCACAGGGGCCAGAAGCTCCTATAATTCACCCCTCCACTTT. This codes for CASSTGARSSYNSPLHF.

Note on this clonotype: This may stem from a read error, because a much larger clone lies one nucleotide away. The CDR3 DNA is TGCGCCAGCAGGAGGGACTTCGGGACAGGGGGCTGGAGTGAGCAGTTCTTC. It codes for CASRRDFGTGGWSEQFF. The chain couples TRBV5-1 to TRBJ2-1, with 12 nucleotides matching TRBD1. The length of the CDR3 is 17 residues. Germline V lookup: CDR1 SGHRS, CDR2 YFSETQ. V lost 5 bases and J lost 9; bases outside the gene matches: 15.

The table lists this clonotype with many counts. This rearrangement joins TRBV11-2 to TRBJ2-7, with 9 bases identical to TRBD1. V gave up 3 bases and J gave up 3 bases; unmatched junction bases: 3. The CDR3 length is 14 residues. CDR1 and CDR2 from the germline V gene are SGHAT and FQNNGV. CDR3 amino acids: CASSLTGGDYEQYF. CDR3 DNA sequence: TGTGCCAGCAGCTTGACAGGGGGAGACTACGAGCAGTACTTC.

The chain is built from TRBV7-2 and TRBJ2-1; 8 positions match TRBD2. CDR1 SGHTA and CDR2 FQGNSA come from the germline V gene. The length of the CDR3 is 14 residues. The trim removed 10 bases at V and 4 bases at J, leaving 9 bases unmatched. The CDR3: CATHGAGVYNEQFF. As DNA, the CDR3 is TGTGCCACCCACGGAGCGGGGGTTTACAATGAGCAGTTCTTC.

The sample holds one count of this clonotype. This may be a read error: a much more frequent sequence differs by one nucleotide. The rearrangement joins TRBV3-1 to TRBJ1-1; 9 bases are shared with TRBD1. This CDR3 region has 14 residues. Germline CDR1 is LGHDT and CDR2 is YNNKEL (reference sequence). The J segment lost 7 bases and the V segment lost 4 bases, leaving 7 bases of the junction unmatched. CDR3 region: CASSRDRVVGEAFF. CDR3 coding DNA: TGTGCCAGCAGCCGGGACAGGGTTGTCGGTGAAGCTTTCTTT.

The J gene is TRBJ1-6, the V gene TRBV20-1, with 7 bases matching TRBD1. Unmatched junction bases numbered 10, after V lost 6 bases and J lost 8 bases. Per the germline V gene, CDR1 is DFQATT and CDR2 is SNEGSKA (reference sequence). This CDR3 region has 14 residues. The CDR3 loop is CSAKQGISDSPLHF. The CDR3 region has the DNA TGCAGTGCCAAACAGGGGATATCTGATTCACCCCTCCACTTT.

This clonotype has a handful of counts. The chain has TRBV30 and TRBJ1-1; tentatively, D is TRBD1 (5 bases). Trimming removed 2 bases from V and 1 base from J, with 8 bases in between. This CDR3 comprises 13 residues. Germline CDR1 and CDR2: GTSNPN and SVGIG (reference sequence). The CDR3 reads CAWSSDRNTEAFF. CDR3 coding DNA: TGTGCCTGGAGTTCCGACAGGAACACTGAAGCTTTCTTT.